This TCR beta chain was sequenced in a study of blood T cell repertoires in COVID-19. Sequencing was performed with immunoSEQ multiplex PCR; in TCRdb, only in-frame clones are kept and a portion is missing. The table lists approximately 94,000 clones, about 84% of them singletons. This clone was detected only a few times. Germline V lookup: CDR1 LNHNV, CDR2 YYDKDF (reference sequence). V was shortened by 8 bases and J by 11 bases, with 15 bases between the two germline ends. The CDR3 loop spans 12 amino acids. The clonotype was recovered from a human donor in a cohort sampled during active COVID-19. Sequencing was performed on peripheral blood. The rearrangement uses TRBV15 and TRBJ1-4; D is uncertain. Here the CDR3 reads CATSPRRDKLFF. The CDR3 region has the DNA TGTGCCACCTCTCCCAGGCGCGATAAACTGTTTTTT. Combining the CDR3 with reference TRBV15 and TRBJ1-4 gives the whole variable domain DAMVIQNPRYQVTQFGKPVTLSCSQTLNHNVMYWYQQKSSQAPKLLFHYYDKDFNNEADTPDNFQSRRPNTSFCFLDIRSPGLGDTAMYLCATSPRRDKLFFGSGTQLSVL.